These T cell receptor beta chains were read from a single sample in a study of blood T cell repertoires in COVID-19. Clones were sequenced by immunoSEQ multiplex PCR, and TCRdb holds only the in-frame ones, with some missing. The profile shows about 220,000 clones, 60% to 85% of them singletons. The sample was peripheral blood. The receptors originated from a woman between 65 and 79 years old with acute or convalescent COVID-19. CDR3s include the opening cysteine and the closing phenylalanine or tryptophan. Each record gives: J gene, V gene, D gene, CDR3 protein. The D gene is left open where the match is weak.

J gene: TRBJ2-5; V gene: TRBV10-1; D gene: .; CDR3 protein: CASSPTRGRQETQYF
J gene: TRBJ2-4; V gene: TRBV18; D gene: TRBD1; CDR3 protein: CASSPGQGMTTKNIQYF
J gene: TRBJ2-3; V gene: TRBV6-5; D gene: TRBD1; CDR3 protein: CASSPDDRADTQYF
J gene: TRBJ2-7; V gene: TRBV4-2; D gene: TRBD2; CDR3 protein: CASSQDWAGDSYEQYF
J gene: TRBJ2-7; V gene: TRBV10-2; D gene: TRBD1; CDR3 protein: CASRSQGYEQYF
J gene: TRBJ2-1; V gene: TRBV24-1; D gene: TRBD2; CDR3 protein: CATSDFGGSSYNEQFF
J gene: TRBJ2-3; V gene: TRBV10-1; D gene: TRBD2; CDR3 protein: CASSERPSGTDTQYF
J gene: TRBJ2-5; V gene: TRBV24-1; D gene: TRBD1; CDR3 protein: CATSEGRQGLETQYF
J gene: TRBJ2-3; V gene: TRBV10-1; D gene: TRBD2; CDR3 protein: CASSEGLAGNTDTQYF
J gene: TRBJ2-2; V gene: TRBV19; D gene: .; CDR3 protein: CASSSAGTNTGELFF
J gene: TRBJ1-4; V gene: TRBV6-5; D gene: .; CDR3 protein: CASSNTGSTNEKLFF
J gene: TRBJ2-2; V gene: TRBV18; D gene: .; CDR3 protein: CASSPPDGPGTGELFF
J gene: TRBJ2-5; V gene: TRBV7-3; D gene: TRBD1; CDR3 protein: CASSRSGTGVETQYF